This T cell receptor (beta chain) was observed in a study of T cell repertoires in cytomegalovirus infection. Study observations and caveats: Within the response measured ex vivo, HLA-C-restricted CMV-specific TCR beta clonotypes were dominant.

In regard to this clonotype: Its antigen is not identified.

One entry per CDR3 protein results from TCRdb running MiXCR on the reads. The sample lists hundreds of thousands of distinct CDR3 sequences; roughly 46% were seen once. CDR3 size: 17 residues. J was trimmed by 2 bases and V by 1 base; bases with no gene match: 8. The germline V gene encodes CDR1 DFQATT and CDR2 SNEGSKA (reference sequence). The chain combines TRBV20-1 with TRBJ2-1, with 10 bases matching TRBD2. This specimen was cultured PBMCs, taken from culture after CMV antigen stimulation. The origin of this receptor is a human donor in good health (CMV status not recorded). Some clones in this sample may be carry-over from other donors' samples. The CDR3 reads CSARVASGRATYNEQFF. The CDR3 DNA reads as TGCAGTGCTAGAGTGGCCAGCGGGAGGGCCACCTACAATGAGCAGTTCTTC.